The source of this T cell receptor (beta chain) is a study of T cells in localized non-small cell lung cancer (dated by TCRdb to about 2020). Background for the entire study: The study analyzed T cell repertoires of about 230 early-stage NSCLC patients, comparing tumors and uninvolved tumor-adjacent lungs. All 230 or so NSCLC patients in the cohort were treatment-naive and had localized lung tumors that were resected. NSCLC patients had a mean age of around 66 years, and 120 to 150 were male and 85 to 110 female.

The CDR3 measures 14 amino acids from cysteine to phenylalanine. Only the CDR3 part of the read is kept: 42 bases, read in frame from the first base. Deletion took 3 bases off V and 0 bases off J, with a span of 8 bases between the germline ends. The germline V gene (reference sequence) specifies LNHDA as CDR1 and SQIVND as CDR2. Comments on this clone: The antigen it binds to is not known. Per-nucleotide qualities are absent, and no much larger clonotype sits a single base away.

TCR beta CDR3 regions were sequenced from DNA using the immunoSEQ Assay. The published analysis was carried out like this. T cell density was computed as TCR beta template counts normalized to usable DNA estimated by amplifying housekeeping genes. Richness was estimated with the preseqR package, extrapolating to 400,000 templates for PBMC samples and 120,000 templates for tissue samples. Clonality was defined as one minus Pielou's evenness. Tissue-enriched TCRs were identified through differential abundance testing performed on productive amino-acid clonotypes, with a minimum total count of 5 and an alpha of 0.1. The Jaccard Index and the Morisita Overlap Index were used to measure repertoire overlap between compartments. TCR beta CDR3s were clustered by GLIPH together with public tetramer-defined viral CDR3s, and at least three viral sequences plus V-gene enrichment were required for viral motifs. This is the immuneACCESS table as TCRdb keeps it, with only in-frame sequences that have V and J called. A part of the clones is gone; compared with another copy, unresolved V genes explain less than half, and the rest is unexplained. The V and J calls and clone size come from that table; D and trimming were worked out from the DNA. A total of under 95,000 clones appear in this sample, around 80% of them only once. The top ten hold 8% to 10% of the sample.

Results and caveats for the whole study, not just this receptor: Uninvolved tumor-adjacent lung showed the highest T cell clonality, higher than tumor, which suggests more focused antigenic responses in the adjacent lung. Because multi-region tumor sequencing was not done, intratumor heterogeneity could not be ruled out. A median of roughly 60 of the top 100 tumor clones were detected in paired uninvolved adjacent lung, and approximately 28 of these tumor clones were also found among the top 100 clones of the paired uninvolved adjacent lung. Because the study design was exploratory, TCR variables were selected using unadjusted p-values without false-discovery rate correction. Longer overall survival was associated with higher blood T cell density, whereas shorter survival was associated with higher adjacent-lung clonality.

At diagnosis, tumor, uninvolved tumor-adjacent lung and peripheral blood were collected and then preserved as a mix of FFPE and fresh-frozen material. Blood samples were analyzed as peripheral blood mononuclear cells for TCR repertoire profiling. Sequencing was performed on peripheral blood, taken before any cancer treatment. This clonotype was obtained from a female donor over 55 with stage I lung adenocarcinoma. The V gene is TRBV19 and the J gene is TRBJ1-1; the D gene cannot be named for sure. The CDR3 corresponds to CASSIYGLNTEAFF. The bases are TGTGCCAGTAGTATTTATGGGTTGAACACTGAAGCTTTCTTT.